The subject of this entry is one T cell receptor beta chain. Its specificity is unknown. This record comes from a study of a mutant IDH1 vaccine in newly diagnosed glioma. TCRdb keeps only in-frame clones here, not all; method: immunoSEQ multiplex PCR. Of 35,000 to 50,000 clones detected, about 92% appear once; the ten largest clones hold 2.3%. The time point is: week 35, safety follow-up. Every vaccination contained 300 ug of the mutant IDH1 20-mer peptide and was paired with topical imiquimod. Germline loops: CDR1 MGHRA, CDR2 YSYEKL. The V gene end was trimmed by 0 bases and the J gene end by 9 bases; junction bases not matched to a gene: 6. There are 16 residues in the CDR3.

The specimen comprised PBMCs, sampled from a glioma patient whose treatment included an IDH1 peptide vaccine. The receptor's source is a man in his forties or fifties with glioma. The chain employs TRBV4-1 and TRBJ2-3; 13 bases map to TRBD2. DNA of the CDR3: TGCGCCAGCAGCCAAGATACTAGCGGGGGGGTTGGGACGCAGTATTTT. The encoded protein is CASSQDTSGGVGTQYF.